This record looks at one T cell receptor beta chain sequence and its context. What it binds is unknown. FACS sorted CD4+ or CD8+ T cells into CD45RA+ naive and CD45RO+ memory. The data stem from a study of regulatory dendritic cells for organ transplantation. V was pared by 3 bases and J by 4 bases, with 5 bases of the junction left unmatched. The germline gives CDR1 LNHDA, CDR2 SQIVND (reference sequence). The CDR3 spans 16 residues. Sequenced by immunoSEQ multiplex PCR; TCRdb stores in-frame clones only, minus some. There are 25,000 to 35,000 clones in the sample; roughly 79% occur only once, and 2% to 2.5% lies in the top ten. Notes on the study in general: Of resting T cell subsets, memory CD8+ had the most alloreactive clonotypes. Between individuals, the alloreactive memory CD8+ T cell pool differed considerably. Memory CD8+ clonal expansion seemed more limited with regulatory than mature dendritic cells.

The receptor was isolated from a human donor in good health. The rearrangement links TRBV19 to TRBJ2-2, with 10 bases aligning to TRBD1. Sequenced: memory CD4+ T cells from blood. Indicated subset: CD45RO+ memory T cells. The CDR3 here is CASSMSRTGGTGELFF. In DNA form, the CDR3 reads TGTGCCAGTAGTATGTCTAGGACAGGGGGCACCGGGGAGCTGTTTTTT.